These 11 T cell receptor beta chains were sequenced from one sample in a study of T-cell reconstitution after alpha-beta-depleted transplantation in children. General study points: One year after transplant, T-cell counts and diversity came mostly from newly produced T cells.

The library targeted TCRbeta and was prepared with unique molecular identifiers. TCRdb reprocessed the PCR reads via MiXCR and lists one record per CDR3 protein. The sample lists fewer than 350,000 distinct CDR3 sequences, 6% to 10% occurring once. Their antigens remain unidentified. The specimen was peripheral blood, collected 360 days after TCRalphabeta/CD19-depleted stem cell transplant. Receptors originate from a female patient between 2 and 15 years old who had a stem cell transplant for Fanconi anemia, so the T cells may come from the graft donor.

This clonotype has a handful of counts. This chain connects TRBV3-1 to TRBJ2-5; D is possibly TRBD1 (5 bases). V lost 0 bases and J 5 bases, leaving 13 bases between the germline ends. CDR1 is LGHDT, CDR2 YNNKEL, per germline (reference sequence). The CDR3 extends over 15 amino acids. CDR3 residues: CASSQERRAGETQYF. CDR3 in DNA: TGTGCCAGCAGCCAAGAACGCAGGGCCGGCGAGACCCAGTACTTC.

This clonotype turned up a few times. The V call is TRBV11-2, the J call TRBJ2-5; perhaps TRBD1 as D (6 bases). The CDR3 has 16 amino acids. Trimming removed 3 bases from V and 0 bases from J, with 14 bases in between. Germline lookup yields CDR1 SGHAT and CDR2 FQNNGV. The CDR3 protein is CASSFTPGHHQETQYF. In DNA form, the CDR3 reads TGTGCCAGCAGCTTCACGCCGGGACACCACCAAGAGACCCAGTACTTC.

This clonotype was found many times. The CDR3 sequence: CASSPGQGAPVLDTQYF. CDR3 coding DNA: TGTGCCAGCAGTCCGGGACAGGGGGCGCCGGTATTGGATACGCAGTATTTT. V usage is TRBV12-3 or TRBV12-4 and J usage is TRBJ2-3; 12 nucleotides line up with TRBD1. The CDR3 runs to 17 residues. J lost 6 bases, V lost 5 bases, and 12 bases had no gene match.

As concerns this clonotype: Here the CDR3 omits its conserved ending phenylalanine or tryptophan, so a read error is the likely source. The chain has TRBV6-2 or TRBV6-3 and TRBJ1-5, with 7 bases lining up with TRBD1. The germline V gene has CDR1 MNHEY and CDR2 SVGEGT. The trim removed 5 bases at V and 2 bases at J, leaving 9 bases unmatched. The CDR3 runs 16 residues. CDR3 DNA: TGTGCCAGCAGTAGTCGACAGGGCCAGGGCAATCAGCCCCAGCATCTT. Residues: CASSSRQGQGNQPQHL.

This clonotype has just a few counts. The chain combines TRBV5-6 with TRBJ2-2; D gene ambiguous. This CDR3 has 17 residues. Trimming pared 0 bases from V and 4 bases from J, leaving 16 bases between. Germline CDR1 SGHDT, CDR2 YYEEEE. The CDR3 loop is CASSLASREPTTGELFF. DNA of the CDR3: TGTGCCAGCAGCTTGGCCTCAAGAGAACCGACCACCGGGGAGCTGTTTTTT.

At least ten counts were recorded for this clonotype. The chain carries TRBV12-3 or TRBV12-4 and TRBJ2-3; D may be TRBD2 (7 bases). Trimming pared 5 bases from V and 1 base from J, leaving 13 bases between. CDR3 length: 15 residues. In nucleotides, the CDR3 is TGTGCCAGCAGTACAGGGACTACTGGCACAGATACGCAGTATTTT. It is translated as CASSTGTTGTDTQYF.

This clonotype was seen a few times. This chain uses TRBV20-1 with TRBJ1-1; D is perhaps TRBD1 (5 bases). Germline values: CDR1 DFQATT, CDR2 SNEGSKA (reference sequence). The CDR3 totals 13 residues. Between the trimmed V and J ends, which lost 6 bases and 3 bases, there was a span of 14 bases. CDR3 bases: TGCAGTGCCCGGCAAGGGGAGTACACTGAAGCTTTCTTT. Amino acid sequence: CSARQGEYTEAFF.

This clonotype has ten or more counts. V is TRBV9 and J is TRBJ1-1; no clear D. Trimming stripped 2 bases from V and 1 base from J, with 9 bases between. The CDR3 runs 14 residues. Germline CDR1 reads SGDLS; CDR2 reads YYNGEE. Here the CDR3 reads CASSVATPNTEAFF. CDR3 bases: TGTGCCAGCAGCGTGGCAACGCCGAACACTGAAGCTTTCTTT.

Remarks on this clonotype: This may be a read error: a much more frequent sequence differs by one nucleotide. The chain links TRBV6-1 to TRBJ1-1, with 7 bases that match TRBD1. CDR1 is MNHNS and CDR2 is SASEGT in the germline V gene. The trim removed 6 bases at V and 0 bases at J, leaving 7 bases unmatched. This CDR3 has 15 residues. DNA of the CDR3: TGTGCCAGCAGAGTATTGGGACAGTTGAACACTGAAGCTTTCTTT. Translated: CASRVLGQLNTEAFF.

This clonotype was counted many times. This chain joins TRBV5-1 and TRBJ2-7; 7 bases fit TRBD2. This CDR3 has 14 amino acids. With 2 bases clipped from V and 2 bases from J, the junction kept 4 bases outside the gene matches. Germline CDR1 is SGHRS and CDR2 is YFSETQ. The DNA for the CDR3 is TGCGCCAGCAGCTTAGCGGGATGGGCCTACGAGCAGTACTTC. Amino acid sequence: CASSLAGWAYEQYF. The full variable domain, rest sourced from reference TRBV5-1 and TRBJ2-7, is KAGVTQTPRYLIKTRGQQVTLSCSPISGHRSVSWYQQTPGQGLQFLFEYFSETQRNKGNFPGRFSGRQFSNSRSEMNVSTLELGDSALYLCASSLAGWAYEQYFGPGTRLTVT.

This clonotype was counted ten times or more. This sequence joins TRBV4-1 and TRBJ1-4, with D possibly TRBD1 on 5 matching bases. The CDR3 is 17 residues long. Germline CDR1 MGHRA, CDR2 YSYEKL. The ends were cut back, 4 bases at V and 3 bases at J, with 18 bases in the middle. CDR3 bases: TGCGCCAGCAGCCCGTTTAAGGGAGGGGAAGCTAATGAAAAACTGTTTTTT. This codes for CASSPFKGGEANEKLFF.